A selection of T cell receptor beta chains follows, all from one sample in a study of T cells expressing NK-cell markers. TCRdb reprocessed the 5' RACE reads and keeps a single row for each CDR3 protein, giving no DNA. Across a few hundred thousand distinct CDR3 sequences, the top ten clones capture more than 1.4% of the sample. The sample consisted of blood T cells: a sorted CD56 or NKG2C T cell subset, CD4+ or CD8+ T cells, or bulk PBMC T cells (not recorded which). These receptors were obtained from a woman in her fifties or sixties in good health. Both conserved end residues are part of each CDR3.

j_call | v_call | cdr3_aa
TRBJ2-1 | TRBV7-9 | CASSLIGGGVDEQFF
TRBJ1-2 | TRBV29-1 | CSVGSLTPSTYGYTF
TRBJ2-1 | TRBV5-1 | CASSLGLAGYQSSYNEQFF
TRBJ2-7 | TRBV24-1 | CATSDTGTSGSYEQYF
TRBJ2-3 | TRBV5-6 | CASSLVPLNTQYF
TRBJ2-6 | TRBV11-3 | CASSFDGYSGANVLTF
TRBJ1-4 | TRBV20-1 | CSVREGNEKLFF
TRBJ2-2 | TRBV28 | CASSFRTVNTGELFF
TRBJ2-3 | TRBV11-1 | CASSLAQGRGDTQYF
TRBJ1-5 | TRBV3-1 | CASSQGTAQPQHF
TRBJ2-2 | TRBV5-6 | CASSFERTSGNTGELFF
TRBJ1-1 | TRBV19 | CASREGHLNTEAFF
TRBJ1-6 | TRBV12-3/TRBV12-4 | CASSLASGALSPLHF
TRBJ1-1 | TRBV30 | CAWSSLQEAFF
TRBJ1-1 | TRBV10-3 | CATGGTLHTEAFF
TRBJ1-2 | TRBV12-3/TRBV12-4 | CASTSGPNYGYTF
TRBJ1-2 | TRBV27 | CASSLSWAGAGGYTF
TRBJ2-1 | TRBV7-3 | CASSLGGPSSYNEQFF
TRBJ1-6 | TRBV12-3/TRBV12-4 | CASSSWGHGSYNSPLHF
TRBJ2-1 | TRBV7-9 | CASSLLLYNEQFF
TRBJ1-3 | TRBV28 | CASMPPGPGNTIYF
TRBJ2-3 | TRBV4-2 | CASSPPLSDTQYF
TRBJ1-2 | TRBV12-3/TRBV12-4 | CASSSRGQGSSGYTF
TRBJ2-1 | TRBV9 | CASSVPGVAYEQFF
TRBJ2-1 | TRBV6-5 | CASKGLKNNEQFF
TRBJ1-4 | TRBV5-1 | CASSWSFGTDDEKLFF
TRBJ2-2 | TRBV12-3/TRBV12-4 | CASRSDTGELFF
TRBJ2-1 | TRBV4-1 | CASSQDPGRAKGEQFF
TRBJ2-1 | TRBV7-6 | CASSLAVAGGPRGEQFF
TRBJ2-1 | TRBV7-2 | CASSRRVSSYNEQFF
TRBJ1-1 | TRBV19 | CASSIGFQGLNTEAFF
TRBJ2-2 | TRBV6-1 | CASSHVTSGYYTGELFF
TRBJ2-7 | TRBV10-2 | CASNEVRSYEQYF
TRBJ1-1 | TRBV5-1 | CASSLPRTGRMSLTEAFF
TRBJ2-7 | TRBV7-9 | CASSLSGVPYEQYF
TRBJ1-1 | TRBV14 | CASSFGMNTEAFF
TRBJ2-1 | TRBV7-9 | CASSQGGLAGVSDEQFF
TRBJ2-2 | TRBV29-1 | CSVEGRGTSGRAGELFF
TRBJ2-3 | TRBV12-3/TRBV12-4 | CASSRHRLQGVTDTQYF
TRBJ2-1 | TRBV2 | CASGSSGATYNEQFF
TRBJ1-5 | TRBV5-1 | CASSPGQGAGQPQHF
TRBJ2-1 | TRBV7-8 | CASSFRDPDPYNEQFF
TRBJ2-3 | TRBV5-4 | CASSSPRGGTSTDTQYF
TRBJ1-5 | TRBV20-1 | CSAPQGGGQPQHF
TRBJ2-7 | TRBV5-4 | CASRTWRDSYEQYF
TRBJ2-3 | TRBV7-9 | CASSLALAGGGPDTQYF
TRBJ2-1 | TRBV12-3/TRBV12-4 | CASIPTGEWEQFF
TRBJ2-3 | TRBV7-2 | CASSSLRWNTQYF
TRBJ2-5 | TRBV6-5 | CASRMIAGFQETQYF